This T cell receptor (beta chain) derives from a study of T cell repertoires in cytomegalovirus infection. The wider study: Selected CMV epitopes included recently identified HLA-C-restricted ones as well as well-studied HLA-B-restricted ones. Public TCR beta signatures marked donors with CMV infection and the matching HLA.

About this clonotype itself: Its antigen is currently unknown.

This CDR3 contains 14 residues. Trimming shortened V by 5 bases and J by 7 bases, and 20 bases separated the two germline ends. Germline-derived CDR1 and CDR2 are DFQATT and SNEGSKA (reference sequence). TCRdb analysed the reads with MiXCR anew, one entry per CDR3 protein. The sample includes roughly 730,000 distinct CDR3 sequences, approximately 33% seen only once; the top ten take roughly 18%. The source was cultured PBMCs, collected from culture after CMV antigen stimulation. The sequence was obtained from a human donor in good health (CMV status not recorded). Some clones in this sample may be carry-over from other donors' samples. The chain links TRBV20-1 to TRBJ2-5; D may be TRBD1 (5 bases). This CDR3 is CSALPGAEATTQYF. The CDR3 DNA reads as TGCAGTGCTCTTCCTGGGGCCGAGGCTACGACCCAGTACTTC.